This TCR beta chain was profiled in a study of long-term antiretroviral therapy in people with HIV. Study findings and constraints: Following ART, diversity rose but still fell short of transplant donor controls.

As for this clone: Its antigen is still unknown.

The ends lost 2 bases at V and 6 bases at J; junction bases unmatched: 3. The CDR3 length is 15 residues. Germline CDR1 and CDR2: SGHAT and FQNNGV. The authors ran the immunoSEQ assay, v3.0, at survey level. TCRdb's copy holds only in-frame clones and misses some; the assay was immunoSEQ multiplex PCR. The sample has around 21,000 clones, more than 75% seen once. This chain connects TRBV11-2 to TRBJ2-1, with 11 bases matching TRBD2. The input for sequencing was unsorted PBMCs, taken about 5.7 years after starting antiretroviral therapy. This receptor was identified in a man aged 25-45 years with HIV. In nucleotides, the CDR3 is TGTGCCAGCAGCTTAACGACTAGCGGGGTCAATGAGCAGTTCTTC. Its translation is CASSLTTSGVNEQFF.